The present T cell receptor (beta chain) was sequenced within a study of blood T cells in healthy people across ages. This clonotype has only a few counts. A second PCR of 7 to 11 cycles used a sample-barcoded 5' primer and a J-beta primer mix. A single record per CDR3 protein comes from TCRdb applying MiXCR to the 5' RACE reads. The sample has around 940,000 distinct CDR3 sequences, 51% seen once; the top ten hold 20% to 25%. The CDR3 is 17 amino acids. Unmatched junction bases numbered 14, after V lost 6 bases and J lost 1 base. Germline CDR1 SQVTM, CDR2 ANQGSEA. Sequenced material: blood. The receptor was derived from a woman aged 60-75 years in good health. This chain connects TRBV29-1 to TRBJ2-1, with 8 bases fitting TRBD2. CDR3 in DNA: TGCAGCGTCGCCCCTGGTACGGGAGGGGTATCCTACAATGAGCAGTTCTTC. It specifies CSVAPGTGGVSYNEQFF.